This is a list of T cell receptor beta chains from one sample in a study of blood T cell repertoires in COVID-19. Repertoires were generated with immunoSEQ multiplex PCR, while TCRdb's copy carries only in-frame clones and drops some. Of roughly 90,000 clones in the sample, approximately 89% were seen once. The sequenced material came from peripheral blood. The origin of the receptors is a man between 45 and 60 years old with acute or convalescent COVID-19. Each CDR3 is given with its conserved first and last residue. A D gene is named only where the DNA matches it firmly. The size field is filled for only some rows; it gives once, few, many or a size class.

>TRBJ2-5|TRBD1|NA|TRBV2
CASSFDRARETQYF
TGTGCCAGCAGTTTTGACAGGGCGAGAGAGACCCAGTACTTC
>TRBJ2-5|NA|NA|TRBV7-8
CASSLPRGTETQYF
TGTGCCAGCAGCTTGCCCCGGGGTACGGAGACCCAGTACTTC
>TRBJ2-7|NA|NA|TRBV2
CASSGESPYEQYF
TGTGCCAGCAGTGGTGAGTCTCCCTACGAGCAGTACTTC
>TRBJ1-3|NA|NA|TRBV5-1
CASSLAGAGRGNTIYF
TGCGCCAGCAGCTTGGCCGGCGCAGGGAGGGGGAACACCATATATTTT
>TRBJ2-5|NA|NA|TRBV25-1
CASSEGPGETQYF
TGTGCCAGCAGTGAAGGTCCCGGGGAGACCCAGTACTTC
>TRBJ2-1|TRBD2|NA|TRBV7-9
CASSLAVAGGYNEQFF
TGTGCCAGCAGCTTAGCGGTAGCGGGAGGGTACAATGAGCAGTTCTTC
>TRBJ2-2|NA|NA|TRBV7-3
CASSLNHRENTGELFF
TGTGCCAGCAGCTTAAATCACAGGGAGAACACCGGGGAGCTGTTTTTT
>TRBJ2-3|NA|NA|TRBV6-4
CASSARGSSTDTQYF
TGTGCCAGCAGTGCCCGGGGTTCTAGCACAGATACGCAGTATTTT
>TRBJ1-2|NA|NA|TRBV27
CASSSPLRGSGYTF
TGTGCCAGCAGTTCCCCCCTCAGGGGTTCTGGCTACACCTTC
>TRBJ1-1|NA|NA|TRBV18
CASSPQGPRTEAFF
TGTGCCAGCTCACCCCAGGGCCCGCGCACTGAAGCTTTCTTT
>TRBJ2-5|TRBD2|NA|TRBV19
CASSRTSGDQETQYF
TGTGCCAGTAGTAGGACTAGCGGTGACCAAGAGACCCAGTACTTC
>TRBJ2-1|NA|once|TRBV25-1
CASCCSVSSYNEQFF
TGTGCCAGCTGTTGTAGCGTCAGCTCCTACAATGAGCAGTTCTTC
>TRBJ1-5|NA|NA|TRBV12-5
CASGINQPQHF
TGTGCTAGTGGCATCAATCAGCCCCAGCATTTT
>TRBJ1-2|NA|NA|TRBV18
CASSPARGASGYTF
TGTGCCAGCTCACCTGCCAGGGGTGCTTCTGGCTACACCTTC
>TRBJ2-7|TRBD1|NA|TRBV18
CASSGGGQGTYEQYF
TGTGCCAGCTCGGGGGGGGGACAGGGCACCTACGAGCAGTACTTC
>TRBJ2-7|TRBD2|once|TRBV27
CASSFGASGSYEQYF
TGTGCCAGCAGTTTCGGGGCTAGCGGAAGCTACGAGCAGTACTTC
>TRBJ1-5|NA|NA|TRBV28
CASSLPGGSNQPQHF
TGTGCCAGCAGTTTACCGGGAGGTAGCAATCAGCCCCAGCATTTT
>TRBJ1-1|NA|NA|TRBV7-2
CASSFFTPGVNTEAFF
TGTGCCAGCAGCTTTTTTACGCCCGGGGTGAACACTGAAGCTTTCTTT
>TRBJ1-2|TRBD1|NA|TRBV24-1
CATSDGGQGGYGYTF
TGTGCCACCAGTGATGGAGGACAGGGTGGCTATGGCTACACCTTC
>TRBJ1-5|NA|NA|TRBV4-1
CASSQDREHQPQHF
TGCGCCAGCAGCCAAGATCGAGAGCATCAGCCCCAGCATTTT
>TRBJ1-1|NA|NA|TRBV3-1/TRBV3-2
CASSQDRGSEAFF
TGTGCCAGCAGCCAAGATCGGGGGAGTGAAGCTTTCTTT
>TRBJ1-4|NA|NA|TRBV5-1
CASSLGGRNRPNEKLFF
TGCGCCAGCAGCTTGGGAGGACGGAACAGGCCTAATGAAAAACTGTTTTTT
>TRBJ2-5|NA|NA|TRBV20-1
CSASRSSGYQETQYF
TGCAGTGCTAGTAGATCCTCGGGATACCAAGAGACCCAGTACTTC
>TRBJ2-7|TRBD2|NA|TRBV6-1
CASSENFGTSGLYEQYF
TGTGCCAGCAGTGAAAACTTCGGGACTAGCGGCCTCTACGAGCAGTACTTC
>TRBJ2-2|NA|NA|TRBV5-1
CASSRGQPNTGELFF
TGCGCCAGCAGCCGGGGACAACCCAACACCGGGGAGCTGTTTTTT
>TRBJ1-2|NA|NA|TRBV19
CASSLNYGYTF
TGTGCCAGTAGTCTAAACTATGGCTACACCTTC
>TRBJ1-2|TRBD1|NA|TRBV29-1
CSVSQGDYGYTF
TGCAGCGTTTCACAGGGGGACTATGGCTACACCTTC
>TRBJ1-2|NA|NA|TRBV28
CASSRIGTFYGYTF
TGTGCCAGCAGTCGCATTGGGACTTTCTATGGCTACACCTTC
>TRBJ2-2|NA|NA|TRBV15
CATSSFGESHTGELFF
TGTGCCACCAGCTCGTTCGGGGAGTCACACACCGGGGAGCTGTTTTTT
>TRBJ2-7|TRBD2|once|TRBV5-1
CASSLIGWEGRYEQYF
TGCGCCAGCAGCTTGATCGGGTGGGAGGGCCGTTACGAGCAGTACTTC
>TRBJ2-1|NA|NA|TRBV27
CASSDLTVYNEQFF
TGTGCCAGTTCCGATCTCACAGTCTACAATGAGCAGTTCTTC
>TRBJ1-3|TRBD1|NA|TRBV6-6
CASSPGQGANGNTIYF
TGTGCCAGCAGTCCCGGACAGGGGGCCAATGGAAACACCATATATTTT
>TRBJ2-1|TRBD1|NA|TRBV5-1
CASSLTGGPYNEQFF
TGCGCCAGCAGCTTGACAGGGGGACCCTACAATGAGCAGTTCTTC
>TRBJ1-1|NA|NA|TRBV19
CASSKLGLMNTEAFF
TGTGCCAGTAGTAAATTGGGCCTAATGAACACTGAAGCTTTCTTT
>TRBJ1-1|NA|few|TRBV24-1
CATRRGETNTEAFF
TGTGCCACCAGGCGGGGGGAGACGAACACTGAAGCTTTCTTT
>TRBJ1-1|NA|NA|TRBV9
CATPEGENTEAFF
TGTGCCACCCCTGAGGGGGAGAACACTGAAGCTTTCTTT
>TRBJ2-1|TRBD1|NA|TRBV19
CAEGQGRNEQFF
TGTGCCGAGGGACAGGGCCGGAATGAGCAGTTCTTC